The 14 T cell receptor beta chains below were found in one sample sequenced in a study of PD-1 blockade in mismatch repair-deficient tumors. These receptors have no identified antigens. Assay used: immunoSEQ multiplex PCR; TCRdb lists only in-frame clones, some missing. The sample contains some 16,000 clones, about 80% of which appear only once. Time point defined: roughly ten-day in vitro stimulation with candidate neoantigen peptide 5. The sample in question was cells cultured in vitro, obtained from a patient treated with pembrolizumab. The receptors shown here come from an adult with mismatch repair-deficient cancer.

V gene TRBV29-1 combines with J gene TRBJ2-1; 10 nucleotides agree with TRBD2. Germline assignment: CDR1 SQVTM and CDR2 ANQGSEA. V shed 4 bases, J shed 11 bases, and the junction held 8 bases outside the gene matches. The CDR3 has 13 residues. The CDR3 reads CSVGVTSGQQQFF. As DNA, the CDR3 is TGCAGCGTTGGTGTGACTAGCGGGCAGCAGCAGTTCTTC.

The DNA for the CDR3 is TGTGCCAGTAGTATCCCCAGCGGGGGAGGGGAGCAGTTCTTC. Amino acid sequence: CASSIPSGGGEQFF. The chain has TRBV19 and TRBJ2-1; TRBD2 aligns across 8 bases. This CDR3 comprises 14 residues. From germline, CDR1 is LNHDA and CDR2 SQIVND (reference sequence). The V gene end was trimmed by 3 bases and the J gene end by 10 bases; junction bases not matched to a gene: 8.

This clone was recorded only once. V and J are TRBV5-1 and TRBJ2-4, with 10 bases that match TRBD1. Germline values: CDR1 SGHRS, CDR2 YFSETQ. V shed 7 bases, J shed 7 bases, and the junction held 8 bases outside the gene matches. CDR3 size: 14 residues. The CDR3 loop is CASVETGGSNIQYF. DNA of the CDR3: TGCGCCAGCGTCGAGACAGGGGGCAGTAACATTCAGTACTTC.

V and J are TRBV18 and TRBJ2-5, with 8 bases fitting TRBD1. The CDR3 is 14 residues long. The V gene end was trimmed by 3 bases and the J gene end by 5 bases; junction bases not matched to a gene: 5. Looked up from germline, CDR1 is KGHSH and CDR2 is LQKENI. CDR3 bases: TGTGCCAGCTCACCTGGACAGGGTGGGGAGACCCAGTACTTC. It translates to CASSPGQGGETQYF.

The chain has TRBV7-8 and TRBJ2-5, with a weak D call TRBD1 (5 bases). Germline loops: CDR1 SGHVS, CDR2 FQNEAQ. The germline V and J ends were trimmed by 1 base and 5 bases, with 11 bases remaining between them. The CDR3 loop spans 14 amino acids. The CDR3 here is CASSLDPGLETQYF. In DNA form, the CDR3 reads TGTGCCAGCAGCTTAGATCCAGGGTTGGAGACCCAGTACTTC.

J is TRBJ1-1 and V is TRBV30; TRBD1 might be the D (5 bases). CDR3 length: 11 amino acids. Germline assignment: CDR1 GTSNPN and CDR2 SVGIG (reference sequence). Trimming took 2 bases from V and 11 from J, leaving 12 bases between them. CDR3 sequence: CAWSPGEKAFF. In DNA form, the CDR3 reads TGTGCCTGGAGTCCGGGGGAAAAGGCTTTCTTT.

This clone appeared once. The V call is TRBV21-1, the J call TRBJ1-2; TRBD1 is the table's D call, not checked against the DNA. TRBV21-1 is reported as a pseudogene. The CDR3 length is 15 residues. CDR3 loop: CASSKKTGVPKGYTF. In nucleotides, the CDR3 is TGTGCCAGCAGCAAAAAAACAGGGGTCCCTAAGGGCTACACCTTC.

The chain has TRBV4-1 and TRBJ2-3; D not resolved. This CDR3 is built from 15 residues. The V gene's germline CDR1 is MGHRA and CDR2 YSYEKL. Trimming shortened V by 0 bases and J by 5 bases, and 12 bases separated the two germline ends. CDR3 sequence (DNA): TGCGCCAGCAGCCAAGAGGGTCGGGTTGGAGATACGCAGTATTTT. Translated: CASSQEGRVGDTQYF.

This clone has only a few counts. The chain links TRBV7-9 to TRBJ2-1; tentatively, D is TRBD2 (6 bases). V shed 3 bases and J shed 2 bases, with 11 bases lying between them. The CDR3 has 15 amino acids. In germline, CDR1 is SEHNR, CDR2 FQNEAQ (reference sequence). In DNA form, the CDR3 reads TGTGCCAGCAGCTTCGCGGCGGGAACCTACAATGAGCAGTTCTTC. It codes for CASSFAAGTYNEQFF.

The chain is built from TRBV5-8 and TRBJ1-4; D perhaps matches TRBD1 (6 bases). This CDR3 has 15 residues. The V and J ends lost 4 bases and 5 bases respectively, with 15 bases between them. Germline lookup yields CDR1 SGHTS and CDR2 YDEGEE. CDR3 in amino acids: CASSHSQGLNEKLFF. CDR3 DNA sequence: TGTGCCAGCAGCCACTCTCAGGGGCTGAATGAAAAACTGTTTTTT.

The rearrangement joins TRBV10-2 to TRBJ1-5; D might be TRBD1 (5 bases). This CDR3 has 16 amino acids. The V end lost 2 bases, the J end lost 0 bases, and 11 bases lay between the germline ends. Per germline, CDR1 WSHSY and CDR2 SAAADI. The CDR3 loop is CASSERGIYSNQPQHF. The DNA of the CDR3 is TGCGCCAGCAGTGAGAGGGGAATATATAGCAATCAGCCCCAGCATTTT.

The chain joins TRBV5-8 to TRBJ2-1; 10 positions agree with TRBD2. The CDR3 has 18 residues. Per germline, CDR1 SGHTS and CDR2 YDEGEE. Trimming cost V 1 base and J 4 bases; bases outside gene matches: 11. CDR3 sequence: CASSLQGTSEAGYNEQFF. CDR3 DNA: TGTGCCAGCAGCTTGCAGGGGACTAGCGAAGCGGGATACAATGAGCAGTTCTTC.

This chain connects TRBV27 to TRBJ2-3, with 11 bases that match TRBD2. Unmatched junction bases numbered 2, after V lost 2 bases and J lost 4 bases. The CDR3 has 15 amino acids. Germline CDR1 reads MNHEY; CDR2 reads SMNVEV (reference sequence). CDR3 loop: CASSLELAGADTQYF. The CDR3 coding sequence is TGTGCCAGCAGTTTAGAACTAGCGGGAGCAGATACGCAGTATTTT.

The chain links TRBV11-2 to TRBJ1-3; 7 positions match TRBD1. J gave up 3 bases and V 1 base, and 3 bases lay outside the gene matches. Germline CDR1 reads SGHAT; CDR2 reads FQNNGV. The CDR3 is 15 amino acids. The CDR3: CASSLGGTVGNTIYF. CDR3 bases: TGTGCCAGCAGCTTAGGAGGGACAGTTGGAAACACCATATATTTT.